The next 28 T cell receptor beta chains were all read from a single sample in a study of blood T cell repertoires in COVID-19. The data were produced by immunoSEQ multiplex PCR, yet TCRdb's version contains in-frame clones alone and is incomplete. The sample carries about 150,000 clones, around 83% recorded once. Material for sequencing was peripheral blood. Receptors were obtained from a woman in her sixties with COVID-19, enrolled during active disease.

The chain recombines TRBV21-1 with TRBJ2-1; TRBD2 was called by the table and not checked on the DNA. TRBV21-1 is tagged as a pseudogene. The CDR3 has 14 residues. The CDR3 region is CASPGVGNTKGQFF. DNA for the CDR3: TGTGCCAGCCCGGGGGTCGGGAACACCAAGGGGCAGTTCTTC.

J is TRBJ1-2 and V is TRBV5-1; maybe TRBD1 (6 bases). The V and J ends lost 0 bases and 8 bases respectively, with 8 bases between them. This CDR3 contains 12 residues. The germline V gene encodes CDR1 SGHRS and CDR2 YFSETQ. In DNA, the CDR3 is TGCGCCAGCAGCTTGGACAGGGACGGCTACACCTTC. Its protein product is CASSLDRDGYTF. Full variable domain (outside the CDR3, taken from reference TRBV5-1 and TRBJ1-2): KAGVTQTPRYLIKTRGQQVTLSCSPISGHRSVSWYQQTPGQGLQFLFEYFSETQRNKGNFPGRFSGRQFSNSRSEMNVSTLELGDSALYLCASSLDRDGYTFGSGTRLTVV.

This rearrangement joins TRBV4-1 to TRBJ1-3, with 7 bases lining up with TRBD1. The CDR3 loop spans 15 amino acids. V gave up 3 bases and J gave up 0 bases; unmatched junction bases: 2. Germline CDR1 is MGHRA and CDR2 is YSYEKL. CDR3 in DNA: TGCGCCAGCAGCCATACAGGGGTCTCTGGAAACACCATATATTTT. This encodes CASSHTGVSGNTIYF.

The sample holds many counts of this clone. V gene TRBV19 combines with J gene TRBJ2-1; 9 nucleotides agree with TRBD1. This CDR3 spans 15 amino acids. J lost 7 bases, V lost 7 bases, and 11 bases had no gene match. The V gene's germline CDR1 is LNHDA and CDR2 SQIVND (reference sequence). The CDR3 DNA reads TGTGCCAGTACCCCGGACAGGGGAGGGTGGAATGAGCAGTTCTTC. Translating it yields CASTPDRGGWNEQFF.

The chain combines TRBV11-2 with TRBJ1-3; tentative D call: TRBD1 (5 bases). There are 14 residues in the CDR3. From germline, CDR1 is SGHAT and CDR2 FQNNGV. Trimming stripped 5 bases from V and 0 bases from J, with 8 bases between. CDR3 DNA sequence: TGTGCCAGCAGCCCCCAGGGCTCTGGAAACACCATATATTTT. Translated: CASSPQGSGNTIYF. Using reference TRBV11-2 and TRBJ1-3 for the parts outside the CDR3, the full variable domain is EAGVAQSPRYKIIEKRQSVAFWCNPISGHATLYWYQQILGQGPKLLIQFQNNGVVDDSQLPKDRFSAERLKGVDSTLKIQPAKLEDSAVYLCASSPQGSGNTIYFGEGSWLTVV.

This clone was observed a few times. CDR3 sequence: CASSLELGAREAFF. The DNA of the CDR3 is TGCGCCAGCAGCTTGGAGTTGGGGGCGAGAGAAGCTTTCTTT. The genes are TRBV5-1 and TRBJ1-1, with D possibly TRBD1 on 6 matching bases. V lost 0 bases to trimming and J lost 8 bases, with 14 bases between them. The CDR3 has 14 residues. CDR1 and CDR2 (germline): SGHRS, YFSETQ. Full variable domain (missing parts from reference TRBV5-1 and TRBJ1-1): KAGVTQTPRYLIKTRGQQVTLSCSPISGHRSVSWYQQTPGQGLQFLFEYFSETQRNKGNFPGRFSGRQFSNSRSEMNVSTLELGDSALYLCASSLELGAREAFFGQGTRLTVV.

The V and J genes are TRBV6-1 and TRBJ1-5; D unclear. Trimming took 1 base from V and 0 from J, leaving 7 bases between them. The CDR3 sequence is 15 residues long. Germline lookup yields CDR1 MNHNS and CDR2 SASEGT. The CDR3 is CASSEGLISNQPQHF. In DNA, the CDR3 is TGTGCCAGCAGTGAAGGACTAATTAGCAATCAGCCCCAGCATTTT.

CDR3: CASSILGLAGVSNEQFF. The CDR3 region has the DNA TGTGCCAGCAGCATCCTTGGACTAGCGGGAGTCTCCAATGAGCAGTTCTTC. The chain couples TRBV27 to TRBJ2-1; 13 nucleotides line up with TRBD2. The germline gives CDR1 MNHEY, CDR2 SMNVEV (reference sequence). This CDR3 has 17 residues. The ends lost 6 bases at V and 6 bases at J; junction bases unmatched: 11.

This clone came up once. The gene calls are TRBV2 and TRBJ1-5; TRBD1 aligns across 9 bases. Trimming cost V 5 bases and J 5 bases; bases outside gene matches: 7. This CDR3 has 15 amino acids. Germline V gene lookup returns CDR1 SNHLY and CDR2 FYNNEI. CDR3: CASSRDRAGDQPQHF. CDR3 nucleotides: TGTGCCAGCAGTAGGGACAGGGCGGGGGATCAGCCCCAGCATTTT.

This clone was detected only a few times. The rearrangement joins TRBV11-2 to TRBJ1-4, with 11 bases lining up with TRBD1. The CDR3 runs to 16 residues. Trimming cost V 3 bases and J 7 bases; bases outside gene matches: 7. From germline, CDR1 is SGHAT and CDR2 FQNNGV. This CDR3 is CASSFRTGGESEKLFF. The CDR3, as DNA: TGTGCCAGCAGCTTCCGGACAGGGGGCGAGAGTGAAAAACTGTTTTTT.

The chain joins TRBV7-2 to TRBJ1-3; D is ambiguous. The germline V gene encodes CDR1 SGHTA and CDR2 FQGNSA. Trimming left V 5 bases short and J 9 bases short, with 14 bases between. This CDR3 spans 13 amino acids. CDR3 nucleotide sequence: TGTGCCAGCAGCGACGGGAAAGCCGTCACCATATATTTT. It specifies CASSDGKAVTIYF.

CDR3 bases: TGTGCCACAAGGAAGGGGCTGAACACTGAAGCTTTCTTT. This codes for CATRKGLNTEAFF. The chain has TRBV2 and TRBJ1-1; maybe TRBD1 (5 bases). Germline values: CDR1 SNHLY, CDR2 FYNNEI. This CDR3 has 13 amino acids. V lost 10 bases, J lost 0 bases, and 12 bases lay in between.

V is TRBV5-6 and J is TRBJ1-1; D is perhaps TRBD1 (6 bases). V lost 1 base and J lost 4, with 17 bases in between. Germline-derived CDR1 and CDR2 are SGHDT and YYEEEE. CDR3 size: 16 residues. CDR3 loop: CASSLRTVSFSTEAFF. CDR3 DNA: TGTGCCAGCAGCTTGAGGACAGTAAGTTTTAGCACTGAAGCTTTCTTT.

V is TRBV12-3 or TRBV12-4 and J is TRBJ2-5; D is perhaps TRBD2 (5 bases). Trimming shortened V by 5 bases and J by 1 base, and 8 bases separated the two germline ends. The CDR3 sequence is 13 residues long. The DNA for the CDR3 is TGTGCCAGCAGTCCCGAGGGCCAAGAGACCCAGTACTTC. It yields the protein CASSPEGQETQYF.

The CDR3 DNA sequence: TGTGCCAGCAGCCAAAGGACAGACTCTAATGAAAAACTGTTTTTT. Amino acid sequence: CASSQRTDSNEKLFF. The rearrangement uses TRBV14 and TRBJ1-4; maybe TRBD1 (6 bases). Trimming left V 2 bases short and J 3 bases short, with 10 bases between. Looked up from germline, CDR1 is SGHDN and CDR2 is FVKESK. This CDR3 spans 15 amino acids.

The genes are TRBV19 and TRBJ1-1; 9 nucleotides line up with TRBD1. V lost 9 bases, J lost 6 bases, and 2 bases stayed unmatched. The CDR3 runs 11 residues. Germline V lookup: CDR1 LNHDA, CDR2 SQIVND (reference sequence). The DNA of the CDR3 is TGTGCCAGCGACAGGGGGGCTGAAGCTTTCTTT. Translating gives CASDRGAEAFF.

In this sample, this clone turned up once. V and J are TRBV25-1 and TRBJ2-7; D not certain. Deletions cut 5 bases from V and 3 bases from J, with 8 bases between. The CDR3 consists of 12 residues. Germline V gives CDR1 MGHDK, CDR2 SYGVNS. The CDR3 spells CASSRGYYEQYF. The CDR3 nucleotides are TGTGCCAGCAGTCGCGGCTACTACGAGCAGTACTTC.

The chain is built from TRBV19 and TRBJ2-7; D ambiguous. Trimming stripped 9 bases from V and 2 bases from J, with 17 bases between. This CDR3 region has 14 residues. In germline, CDR1 is LNHDA, CDR2 SQIVND (reference sequence). CDR3 sequence: CASGPSAQAYEQYF. In DNA, the CDR3 is TGTGCCAGCGGCCCTTCGGCGCAGGCCTACGAGCAGTACTTC.

This chain uses TRBV4-2 with TRBJ2-7, with TRBD2 matching over 9 bases. J lost 3 bases, V lost 0 bases, and 9 bases had no gene match. The CDR3 runs 17 residues. Per the germline V gene, CDR1 is LGHNA and CDR2 is YNFKEQ. CDR3 region: CASSQDRNSGRIYEQYF. The DNA of the CDR3 is TGTGCCAGCAGCCAAGATCGGAATAGCGGGAGAATCTACGAGCAGTACTTC.

This clone was observed a few times. J is TRBJ2-3 and V is TRBV5-1, with 12 bases identical to TRBD1. Per germline, CDR1 SGHRS and CDR2 YFSETQ. V was clipped by 3 bases and J by 2 bases; unmatched bases: 10. CDR3 length: 18 amino acids. CDR3 in DNA: TGCGCCAGCAGCTCCTCCGGGACAGGGGGCGCGGACACAGATACGCAGTATTTT. Protein: CASSSSGTGGADTDTQYF. The complete variable domain, with remaining parts taken from reference TRBV5-1 and TRBJ2-3, reads KAGVTQTPRYLIKTRGQQVTLSCSPISGHRSVSWYQQTPGQGLQFLFEYFSETQRNKGNFPGRFSGRQFSNSRSEMNVSTLELGDSALYLCASSSSGTGGADTDTQYFGPGTRLTVL.

This chain links TRBV2 with TRBJ2-5; no reliable D call. This CDR3 contains 13 residues. The V gene lost 4 bases and the J gene lost 5 bases, with 11 bases spanning the gap. Germline loops: CDR1 SNHLY, CDR2 FYNNEI. This CDR3 reads CASSVEAAETQYF. The CDR3 coding sequence is TGTGCCAGCAGTGTCGAAGCTGCGGAGACCCAGTACTTC.

This clone was observed a single time. This sequence joins TRBV27 and TRBJ2-3; tentative D call: TRBD1 (5 bases). V dropped 2 bases and J dropped 6 bases, with 12 bases sitting between them. CDR3 size: 14 residues. Germline CDR1 is MNHEY and CDR2 is SMNVEV (reference sequence). The CDR3 spells CASSLRQGSDTQYF. In DNA, the CDR3 is TGTGCCAGCAGTTTAAGGCAGGGTAGTGATACGCAGTATTTT.

CDR3 nucleotides: TGTGCCAGCAGCCGAGGCGGGATTAGCACAGATACGCAGTATTTT. It encodes CASSRGGISTDTQYF. The J gene is TRBJ2-3, the V gene TRBV9; possible D gene TRBD2, 6 bases. V lost 4 bases, J lost 0 bases, and 12 bases lay in between. Germline V gene data show CDR1 as SGDLS and CDR2 as YYNGEE. The CDR3 spans 15 residues.

The V and J genes are TRBV6-5 and TRBJ1-5; no firm D call. V was pared by 6 bases and J by 3 bases, with 15 bases between. The germline V gene has CDR1 MNHEY and CDR2 SVGAGI. CDR3 length equals 15 residues. In DNA, the CDR3 is TGTGCCAGCAGCCTAGGTCCTCCAGTCAATCAGCCCCAGCATTTT. It yields the protein CASSLGPPVNQPQHF.

The chain recombines TRBV3-1 (or the pseudogene TRBV3-2) with TRBJ1-2; unclear D gene. Germline V CDR1 and CDR2: LGHDT, YNNKEL (reference sequence). Trimming shortened V by 2 bases and J by 4 bases, and 14 bases separated the two germline ends. This CDR3 is 15 amino acids long. This CDR3 reads CASSQSVGLFYGYTF. CDR3 coding DNA: TGTGCCAGCAGCCAATCCGTGGGCCTTTTCTATGGCTACACCTTC.

As for this clone: Likely a read error: the CDR3 ends without its conserved phenylalanine or tryptophan. The DNA is left out, because the CDR3 cannot be placed on it with certainty; the CDR3 is given as TCRdb lists it. The gene calls are TRBV18 and TRBJ1-1. From germline, CDR1 is KGHSH and CDR2 LQKENI. A total of 12 residues make up the CDR3, ends included. The CDR3 loop is CASSPVTENMGV.

The rearrangement joins TRBV19 to TRBJ1-4; D is uncertain. The CDR3 covers 11 residues. Germline V gene lookup returns CDR1 LNHDA and CDR2 SQIVND (reference sequence). Trimming took 3 bases from V and 7 from J, leaving 3 bases between them. The CDR3 is CASSISEKLFF. The CDR3 coding sequence is TGTGCCAGTAGTATCTCTGAAAAACTGTTTTTT.

This clone was counted once. The V and J genes are TRBV24-1 and TRBJ1-1; 7 nucleotides match TRBD1. Germline loops: CDR1 KGHDR, CDR2 SFDVKD. The ends lost 4 bases at V and 8 bases at J; junction bases unmatched: 6. The CDR3 consists of 13 residues. The CDR3 is CATSDPNRGEAFF. DNA for the CDR3: TGTGCCACCAGTGACCCCAACAGGGGAGAAGCTTTCTTT.